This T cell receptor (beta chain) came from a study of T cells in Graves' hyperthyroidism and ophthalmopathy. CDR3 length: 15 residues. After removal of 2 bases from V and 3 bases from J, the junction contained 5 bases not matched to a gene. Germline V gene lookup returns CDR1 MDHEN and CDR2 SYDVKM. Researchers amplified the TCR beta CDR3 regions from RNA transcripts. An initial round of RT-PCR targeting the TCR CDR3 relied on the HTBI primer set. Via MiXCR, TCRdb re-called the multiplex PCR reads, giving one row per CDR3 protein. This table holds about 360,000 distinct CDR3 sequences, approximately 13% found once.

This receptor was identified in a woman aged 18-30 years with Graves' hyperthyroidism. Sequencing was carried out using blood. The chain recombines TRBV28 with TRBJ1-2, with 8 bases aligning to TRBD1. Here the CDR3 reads CASSLDGQGHYGYTF. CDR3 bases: TGTGCCAGCAGTTTAGACGGACAGGGTCACTATGGCTACACCTTC.